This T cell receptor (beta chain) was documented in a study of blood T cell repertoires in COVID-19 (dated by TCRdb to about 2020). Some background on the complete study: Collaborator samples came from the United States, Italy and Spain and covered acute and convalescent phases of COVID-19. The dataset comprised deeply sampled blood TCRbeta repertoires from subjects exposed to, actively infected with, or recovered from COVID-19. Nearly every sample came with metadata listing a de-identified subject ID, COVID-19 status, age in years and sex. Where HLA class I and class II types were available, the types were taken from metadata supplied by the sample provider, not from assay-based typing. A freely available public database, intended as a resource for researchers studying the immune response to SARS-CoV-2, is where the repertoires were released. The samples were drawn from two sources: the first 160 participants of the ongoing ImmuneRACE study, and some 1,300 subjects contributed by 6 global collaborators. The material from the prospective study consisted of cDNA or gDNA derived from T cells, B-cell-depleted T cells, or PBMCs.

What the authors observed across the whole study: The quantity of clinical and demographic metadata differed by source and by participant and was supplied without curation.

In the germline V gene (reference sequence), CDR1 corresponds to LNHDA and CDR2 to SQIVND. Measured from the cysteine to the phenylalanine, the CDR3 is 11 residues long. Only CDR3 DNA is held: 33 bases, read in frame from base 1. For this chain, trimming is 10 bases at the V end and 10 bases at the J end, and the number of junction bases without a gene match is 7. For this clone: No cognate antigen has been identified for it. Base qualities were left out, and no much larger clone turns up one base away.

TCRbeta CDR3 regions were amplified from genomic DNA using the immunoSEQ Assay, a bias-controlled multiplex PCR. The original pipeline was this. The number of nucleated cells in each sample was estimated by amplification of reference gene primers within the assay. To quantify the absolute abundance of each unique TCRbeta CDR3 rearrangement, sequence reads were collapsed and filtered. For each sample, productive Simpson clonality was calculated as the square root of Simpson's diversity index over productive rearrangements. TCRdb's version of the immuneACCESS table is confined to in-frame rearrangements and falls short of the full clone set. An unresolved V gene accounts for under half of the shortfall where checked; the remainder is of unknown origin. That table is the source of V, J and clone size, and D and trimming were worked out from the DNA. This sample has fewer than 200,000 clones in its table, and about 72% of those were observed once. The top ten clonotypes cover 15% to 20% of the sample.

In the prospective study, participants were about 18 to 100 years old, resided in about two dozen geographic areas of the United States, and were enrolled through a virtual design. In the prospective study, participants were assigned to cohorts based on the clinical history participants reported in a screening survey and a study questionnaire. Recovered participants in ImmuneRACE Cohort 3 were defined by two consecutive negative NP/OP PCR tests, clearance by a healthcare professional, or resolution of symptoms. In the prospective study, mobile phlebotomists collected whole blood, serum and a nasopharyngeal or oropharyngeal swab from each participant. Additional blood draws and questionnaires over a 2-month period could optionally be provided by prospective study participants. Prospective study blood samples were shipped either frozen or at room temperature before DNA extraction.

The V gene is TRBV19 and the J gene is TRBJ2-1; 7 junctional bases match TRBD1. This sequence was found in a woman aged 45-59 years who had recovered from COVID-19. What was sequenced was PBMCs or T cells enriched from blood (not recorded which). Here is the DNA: TGTGCCACGAAAACAGGGGCCGAGCAGTTCTTC. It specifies CATKTGAEQFF.